Presented here are 23 T cell receptor beta chains from one specimen sequenced in a study of cytomegalovirus exposure and HLA in healthy donors. The PCR employed 60 Vbeta primers together with 13 Jbeta primers. Method: immunoSEQ multiplex PCR; TCRdb's copy keeps in-frame clones and lacks some. In the table there are under 100,000 clones, more than 60% of which are singletons. The sequencing sample was made of PBMCs. Receptor source: a human donor in good health.

The sample holds one count of this clone. The chain employs TRBV13 and TRBJ2-7; tentative D call: TRBD1 (6 bases). The germline gives CDR1 PRHDT, CDR2 FYEKMQ (reference sequence). This CDR3 is 15 amino acids long. Trimming removed 5 bases from V and 0 bases from J, with 14 bases in between. The CDR3 nucleotides are TGTGCCAGCAGCCGGGGACATCGGAACTCCTACGAGCAGTACTTC. Translated: CASSRGHRNSYEQYF.

The gene calls are TRBV5-6 and TRBJ2-2, with a tentative D call TRBD1 (7 bases). Germline assignment: CDR1 SGHDT and CDR2 YYEEEE. V shed 2 bases and J shed 6 bases, with 17 bases lying between them. The CDR3 consists of 16 residues. The CDR3 DNA reads as TGTGCCAGCAGCTTAGCTCCTGGCAGGGGGGCCGGGGAGCTGTTTTTT. This gives the protein CASSLAPGRGAGELFF.

This clone occurred a few times. The V call is TRBV7-9, the J call TRBJ1-1; D ambiguous. The germline CDR1 and CDR2 sequences are SEHNR and FQNEAQ (reference sequence). Trimming took 5 bases from V and 1 from J, leaving 11 bases between them. This CDR3 has 14 amino acids. CDR3 residues: CASSPRGGNTEAFF. The CDR3 DNA is TGTGCCAGCAGCCCCCGTGGAGGGAACACTGAAGCTTTCTTT.

This clone was counted between two and nine times. The V call is TRBV19, the J call TRBJ1-5, with TRBD1 as a possible D gene (5 bases). Germline V lookup: CDR1 LNHDA, CDR2 SQIVND (reference sequence). The CDR3 consists of 13 residues. V gave up 6 bases and J gave up 7 bases, with 13 bases separating them. In DNA form, the CDR3 reads TGTGCCAGTAGAGCAGGGAACTGGCAGCCCCAGCATTTT. Translating gives CASRAGNWQPQHF.

The genes are TRBV15 and TRBJ1-2, with TRBD1 as a possible D gene (5 bases). Trimming left V 5 bases short and J 7 bases short, with 11 bases between. The CDR3 totals 12 residues. Germline loops: CDR1 LNHNV, CDR2 YYDKDF (reference sequence). The CDR3 region is CATSGAGFGYTF. The CDR3 DNA reads TGTGCCACCAGCGGAGCAGGGTTTGGCTACACCTTC.

The chain combines TRBV9 with TRBJ2-1, with TRBD1 matching 11 bases. Germline V gene lookup returns CDR1 SGDLS and CDR2 YYNGEE. The CDR3 spans 15 residues. After removal of 0 bases from V and 6 bases from J, the junction contained 2 bases not matched to a gene. The CDR3 sequence: CASSVEGTGGNEQFF. Written as DNA, the CDR3 is TGTGCCAGCAGCGTAGAAGGGACAGGGGGCAATGAGCAGTTCTTC.

The V and J genes are TRBV19 and TRBJ2-1, with 7 bases identical to TRBD2. CDR3 length: 15 amino acids. V shed 3 bases and J 0 bases; nucleotides not matched to a gene: 2. Germline V gene sequence: CDR1 LNHDA, CDR2 SQIVND (reference sequence). CDR3: CASSMGGSSYNEQFF. DNA for the CDR3: TGTGCCAGTAGTATGGGGGGGAGCTCCTACAATGAGCAGTTCTTC. The entire variable domain, with the rest obtained from reference TRBV19 and TRBJ2-1, is as follows: DGGITQSPKYLFRKEGQNVTLSCEQNLNHDAMYWYRQDPGQGLRLIYYSQIVNDFQKGDIAEGYSVSREKKESFPLTVTSAQKNPTAFYLCASSMGGSSYNEQFFGPGTRLTVL.

This clone was observed once. The chain combines TRBV6-5 with TRBJ2-1; 9 bases are a match to TRBD1. V lost 2 bases, J lost 9 bases, and 5 bases stayed unmatched. The CDR3 is 14 amino acids. Germline V gene lookup returns CDR1 MNHEY and CDR2 SVGAGI. The CDR3 DNA follows: TGTGCCAGCAGTTACCAGGGACAGGGAGGTGAGCAGTTCTTC. It codes for CASSYQGQGGEQFF.

This chain connects TRBV27 to TRBJ1-5, with 7 bases aligning to TRBD1. There are 15 residues in the CDR3. J was trimmed by 7 bases and V by 7 bases; bases with no gene match: 13. Looked up from germline, CDR1 is MNHEY and CDR2 is SMNVEV (reference sequence). CDR3 sequence (DNA): TGTGCCAGCAAAGAACGACAGGGCAGCTGGCAGCCCCAGCATTTT. Amino acids: CASKERQGSWQPQHF.

The rearrangement joins TRBV13 to TRBJ2-6; TRBD1 matches 9 bases. Germline V gives CDR1 PRHDT, CDR2 FYEKMQ (reference sequence). V lost 5 bases and J lost 3; bases outside the gene matches: 5. This CDR3 has 16 residues. The CDR3 region has the DNA TGTGCCAGCAGCGCAACAGGGGGCTATGGGGCCAACGTCCTGACTTTC. Its translation: CASSATGGYGANVLTF.

The chain employs TRBV6-1 and TRBJ1-1; 11 bases are shared with TRBD1. From germline, CDR1 is MNHNS and CDR2 SASEGT. The CDR3 runs to 15 residues. V was pared by 6 bases and J by 4 bases, with 7 bases of the junction left unmatched. CDR3 sequence: CASRNPGQGVTEAFF. In DNA form, the CDR3 reads TGTGCCAGCAGGAACCCGGGACAGGGGGTCACTGAAGCTTTCTTT.

Notes on this clone: A junction end diverges from the germline sequence, so it may reflect a read error. The genes are TRBV7-8 and TRBJ1-6; D may be TRBD1 (6 bases). The length of the CDR3 is 14 residues. Per germline, CDR1 SGHVS and CDR2 FQNEAQ. The DNA for the CDR3 is TGTGCCAGCAGCCACCAGGACAGCCGATCACCCCTCAACTTT. Protein product: CASSHQDSRSPLNF.

The chain links TRBV5-4 to TRBJ2-5; D ambiguous. Germline CDR1 SGHNT, CDR2 YYREEE (reference sequence). This CDR3 comprises 13 residues. The V and J ends lost 2 bases and 1 base respectively, with 6 bases between them. CDR3 nucleotide sequence: TGTGCCAGCAGCTTCGCTAGCCAAGAGACCCAGTACTTC. Amino acid sequence: CASSFASQETQYF. The full variable domain, completed using reference TRBV5-4 and TRBJ2-5, is ETGVTQSPTHLIKTRGQQVTLRCSSQSGHNTVSWYQQALGQGPQFIFQYYREEENGRGNFPPRFSGLQFPNYSSELNVNALELDDSALYLCASSFASQETQYFGPGTRLLVL.

The chain uses TRBV4-1 and TRBJ2-5, with TRBD1 identical over 9 bases. Germline V lookup: CDR1 MGHRA, CDR2 YSYEKL. The CDR3 spans 14 residues. With 2 bases clipped from V and 3 bases from J, the junction kept 1 base outside the gene matches. CDR3 in DNA: TGCGCCAGCAGCCAAAGACAGGGGGAAGAGACCCAGTACTTC. Translation: CASSQRQGEETQYF.

V usage is TRBV6-1 and J usage is TRBJ2-3, with TRBD1 matching over 10 bases. Germline loops: CDR1 MNHNS, CDR2 SASEGT. This CDR3 is built from 15 residues. V lost 7 bases and J lost 1; bases outside the gene matches: 5. The CDR3 DNA follows: TGTGCCAGCACCCTCGGGACAGGGGGCACAGATACGCAGTATTTT. It codes for CASTLGTGGTDTQYF.

The chain carries TRBV4-1 and TRBJ1-5, with 7 bases fitting TRBD1. After removal of 1 base from V and 2 bases from J, the junction contained 5 bases not matched to a gene. Germline assignment: CDR1 MGHRA and CDR2 YSYEKL. The CDR3 is made up of 16 amino acids. CDR3 protein: CASSQVAGTGNQPQHF. The CDR3 DNA follows: TGCGCCAGCAGCCAAGTAGCGGGGACAGGCAATCAGCCCCAGCATTTT.

This clone was picked up one time. This rearrangement joins TRBV19 to TRBJ2-3; TRBD1 matches at 7 bases. V lost 6 bases and J lost 5; bases outside the gene matches: 8. CDR3 length: 14 amino acids. Germline-derived CDR1 and CDR2 are LNHDA and SQIVND (reference sequence). CDR3 coding DNA: TGTGCCAGTAGCACAGGGGAGCGAGGAGATACGCAGTATTTT. This gives the protein CASSTGERGDTQYF.

The rearrangement joins TRBV6-5 to TRBJ2-2; D gene uncertain. The CDR3 extends over 15 amino acids. The germline V gene has CDR1 MNHEY and CDR2 SVGAGI. V shed 0 bases and J shed 2 bases, with 7 bases lying between them. In nucleotides, the CDR3 is TGTGCCAGCAGTTACTCTACAGTAAACACCGGGGAGCTGTTTTTT. Translation gives CASSYSTVNTGELFF.

This clone was observed a handful of times. The CDR3 nucleotides are TGCGCCAGCAGCTTGGCCAGCGAGAACACTGAAGCTTTCTTT. It specifies CASSLASENTEAFF. This chain connects TRBV5-1 to TRBJ1-1; no definite D call. The CDR3 extends over 14 amino acids. Germline V CDR1 and CDR2: SGHRS, YFSETQ. The ends were cut back, 0 bases at V and 1 base at J, with 7 bases in the middle.

The V call is TRBV7-6, the J call TRBJ2-3, with 8 nucleotides matching TRBD1. Germline CDR1 reads SGHVS; CDR2 reads FNYEAQ. The ends lost 1 base at V and 5 bases at J; junction bases unmatched: 8. This CDR3 is 16 amino acids long. The CDR3 protein is CASSLGTGTSGDTQYF. DNA of the CDR3: TGTGCCAGCAGCTTAGGGACAGGGACGTCGGGAGATACGCAGTATTTT.

V gene TRBV5-5 combines with J gene TRBJ2-1, with D possibly matching TRBD2 (5 bases). The ends were cut back, 4 bases at V and 4 bases at J, with 18 bases in the middle. CDR1 and CDR2 (germline): SGHKS, YYEKEE (reference sequence). This CDR3 spans 16 amino acids. CDR3 region: CASSAQPGLQYNEQFF. As DNA, the CDR3 is TGTGCCAGCAGCGCACAGCCAGGACTGCAGTACAATGAGCAGTTCTTC.

Only one count was recorded for this clone. This chain links TRBV29-1 with TRBJ2-3; no firm D call. Germline assignment: CDR1 SQVTM and CDR2 ANQGSEA. The V end was cut by 4 bases, the J end by 6 bases, with 5 bases between. The CDR3 loop spans 10 amino acids. Here the CDR3 reads CSVGPDTQYF. CDR3 coding DNA: TGCAGCGTTGGTCCGGATACGCAGTATTTT.

J is TRBJ2-7 and V is TRBV18, with D possibly being TRBD1 (7 bases). Germline values: CDR1 KGHSH, CDR2 LQKENI. CDR3 length: 13 residues. With 3 bases removed from V and 6 bases from J, the gap between germline ends came to 12 bases. The CDR3 sequence: CASSPAGGTEQYF. DNA of the CDR3: TGTGCCAGCTCACCGGCAGGGGGGACCGAGCAGTACTTC.